One sample yielded the 12 T cell receptor beta chains listed below, sequenced in a study of blood T cells in healthy people across ages. For the second PCR, which ran for about 7 to 11 cycles, a sample-barcoded 5' primer and a J-beta primer mix were used. TCRdb reprocessed the 5' RACE reads via MiXCR and lists one record per CDR3 protein. Of some 1.5 million distinct CDR3 sequences in the sample, roughly 27% were seen once. Input material: blood. The receptor source for this set is a woman aged 25 to 39 in good health.

Details on this clonotype: Being one base from a much bigger clone, this may be a read error. This chain uses TRBV24-1 with TRBJ2-1, with D perhaps given as TRBD1 or TRBD2 (5 bases each). There are 12 residues in the CDR3. V dropped 6 bases and J dropped 9 bases, with 11 bases sitting between them. From germline, CDR1 is KGHDR and CDR2 SFDVKD. CDR3: CATSSFGGEQFF. In nucleotides, the CDR3 is TGTGCCACCAGTTCCTTTGGGGGTGAGCAGTTCTTC.

This clonotype came up many times. The V call is TRBV2, the J call TRBJ2-7; D unresolved. Trimming cost V 6 bases and J 4 bases, with 10 bases left between them. The CDR3 extends over 12 amino acids. Germline V gene data show CDR1 as SNHLY and CDR2 as FYNNEI. In nucleotides, the CDR3 is TGTGCCAGCAGGGCAAACGGTTACGAGCAGTACTTC. This gives the protein CASRANGYEQYF. The whole variable domain, remainder taken from reference TRBV2 and TRBJ2-7, is EPEVTQTPSHQVTQMGQEVILRCVPISNHLYFYWYRQILGQKVEFLVSFYNNEISEKSEIFDDQFSVERPDGSNFTLKIRSTKLEDSAMYFCASRANGYEQYFGPGTRLTVT.

Points on this clonotype: A much larger clone lies a single base off, so this may be a read error. The rearrangement joins TRBV6-5 to TRBJ2-1; 7 nucleotides line up with TRBD2. The germline CDR1 and CDR2 sequences are MNHEY and SVGAGI. The junction had 11 bases not matched to a gene; V was cut back by 3 bases and J by 15 bases. This CDR3 comprises 13 residues. CDR3 sequence (DNA): TGTGCCAGCAGTTATGGGGAGGGGCTGGGGCGGTTCTTC. The encoded protein is CASSYGEGLGRFF.

Remarks on this clonotype: The junction departs from the called germline gene at one end, perhaps through a read error. The chain employs TRBV12-3 or TRBV12-4 and TRBJ1-1; D not resolved. The CDR3 has 15 amino acids. The CDR3 DNA is TGTGCCGGCAGTCCTGTGCCCGACGGCTACACTGAAGCTTTCTTT. Translating it yields CAGSPVPDGYTEAFF.

In its sample, this clonotype was seen a few times. With a much larger clone just one base away, this may be a read error. This chain's CDR3 is CAGSLEQGSNGYTF. The CDR3 DNA reads as TGCGCCGGCAGCTTGGAACAGGGATCAAACGGCTACACCTTC. The rearrangement joins TRBV5-1 to TRBJ1-2, with D perhaps matching TRBD1 (6 bases). The V gene's germline CDR1 is SGHRS and CDR2 YFSETQ. The CDR3 is made up of 14 amino acids.

This clonotype was seen a handful of times. The chain couples TRBV20-1 to TRBJ2-3, with a weak D call TRBD1 (5 bases). Between the trimmed V and J ends, which lost 6 bases and 6 bases, there was a span of 25 bases. Germline V CDR1 and CDR2: DFQATT, SNEGSKA (reference sequence). The CDR3 covers 16 residues. CDR3 sequence reads: CSAGPTNGVQGDTQYF. DNA of the CDR3: TGCAGTGCCGGGCCTACTAACGGAGTTCAGGGCGATACGCAGTATTTT.

This clonotype was observed a handful of times. The rearrangement joins TRBV4-1 to TRBJ1-1, with D uncertain. The CDR3 is 14 amino acids. Germline lookup yields CDR1 MGHRA and CDR2 YSYEKL. The V end lost 4 bases, the J end lost 1 base, and 10 bases lay between the germline ends. The CDR3 loop is CASSRYMENTEAFF. In nucleotides, the CDR3 is TGCGCCAGCAGCCGGTACATGGAGAACACTGAAGCTTTCTTT.

This clonotype was recorded at least ten times. This chain links TRBV20-1 with TRBJ2-5, with a tentative D call TRBD1 (6 bases). Trimming removed 6 bases from V and 4 bases from J, with 12 bases in between. Looked up from germline, CDR1 is DFQATT and CDR2 is SNEGSKA (reference sequence). The CDR3 sequence is 12 residues long. The CDR3 is CSATGSGETQYF. CDR3 nucleotide sequence: TGCAGTGCAACAGGGTCAGGAGAGACCCAGTACTTC.

The CDR3 DNA reads TGTGCCAGCAGCTTAATCCGGGTTGCATCCGAGACCCAGTACTTC. It yields the protein CASSLIRVASETQYF. The V call is TRBV11-2, the J call TRBJ2-5; the D is unclear. Per germline, CDR1 SGHAT and CDR2 FQNNGV. The CDR3 covers 15 residues. The V end was cut by 2 bases, the J end by 5 bases, with 15 bases between.

The chain employs TRBV7-2 and TRBJ2-3, with a weak D call TRBD1 (6 bases). The germline gives CDR1 SGHTA, CDR2 FQGNSA. CDR3 length: 16 amino acids. The germline V and J ends were trimmed by 4 bases and 4 bases, with 18 bases remaining between them. The chain's CDR3 is CASSSLPSGGPDTQYF. The CDR3 DNA sequence: TGTGCCAGCAGCTCCCTCCCGAGTGGGGGCCCAGATACGCAGTATTTT.

Many counts were recorded for this clonotype. In DNA form, the CDR3 reads TGCGCCAGCAGCCAATCCGCAGGGGGCTACGAGCAGTACTTC. It encodes CASSQSAGGYEQYF. V is TRBV4-3 and J is TRBJ2-7, with 7 nucleotides matching TRBD1. V lost 2 bases, J lost 3 bases, and 4 bases stayed unmatched. CDR1 is LGHNA and CDR2 is YSLEER in the germline V gene. The CDR3 is 14 residues long.

This sequence joins TRBV7-9 and TRBJ1-1; D gene uncertain. This CDR3 has 15 amino acids. Looked up from germline, CDR1 is SEHNR and CDR2 is FQNEAQ (reference sequence). Trimming took 1 base from V and 3 from J, leaving 12 bases between them. DNA of the CDR3: TGTGCCAGCAGCTTAGGGGCAGATCGGGACACTGAAGCTTTCTTT. Residues: CASSLGADRDTEAFF.